The sequence of this T cell receptor (beta chain) was determined in a study of PD-L1 blockade in urothelial cancer (TCRdb year 2017). Some background on the complete study: Every patient began therapy in the mid-2010s and was given atezolizumab 1,200 mg intravenously every 3 weeks. About nine tenths of the roughly 29 patients were identified as males with urothelial cancer of bladder origin, and a prior smoking history was reported by 18 of 29 patients. Patients had an ECOG performance status of 0 or 1 and had received between 0 and 3 prior chemotherapy regimens. Blood samples were analyzed 3 weeks after the start of treatment (second dose) and 6 weeks after the start of treatment. A median of around 150,000 T cells and approximately 86,000 unique TCRs was obtained from blood samples, and a median clonality of 0.080 was observed. The study was an exploratory multi-omic analysis of somatic, immune and clinical correlates of response to PD-L1 blockade with atezolizumab in urothelial cancer. Pretreatment tumor samples, along with matched peripheral blood collected serially before and after atezolizumab treatment, underwent TCR sequencing. Durable clinical benefit meant progression-free survival longer than 6 months, and TCR features were also tested against progression-free and overall survival. In the same patients, whole exome sequencing and RNA sequencing of pretreatment tumors were performed in addition to TCR sequencing. Durable clinical benefit was achieved by nine patients and was not achieved by 20 patients. Pretreatment blood TCR-seq was available for around 29 patients, at least one posttreatment blood collection was obtained for about 25 patients, and tumor TCR-seq was available for about 25 patients. Broad study findings and their caveats: Because of the small sample size (n ≈ 27) and the many exploratory analyses performed, the results are intended to be regarded as hypothesis-generating. Patients with durable benefit showed greater expansion of tumor-associated TCR clones in peripheral blood 3 weeks after starting treatment (n ≈ 20, p = 0.022). Improved progression-free and overall survival was associated with having pretreatment peripheral blood TCR clonality below the median.

A word on this clone: The clone's antigen remains unknown. The sample holds no much larger clone one base away, and base qualities are not on file.

The germline V and J ends show losses of 5 bases and 1 base respectively, and no gene match explains 5 bases of the junction. CDR1 and CDR2 were assigned from the germline V gene (reference sequence) as MNHNY and SVGAGI. The CDR3 numbers 16 residues from cysteine through phenylalanine. Only CDR3 DNA remains: 48 bases, in frame from the first base. Synthetic TCR analog templates were spiked into each PCR so that absolute template abundance could be estimated from read counts. The immunoSEQ assay used bias-controlled V and J gene primers to amplify TCRbeta CDR3 regions from genomic DNA. Sequencing of rearranged TCRbeta segments was performed at approximately 20X coverage. Per the original workflow: Sequencing errors were corrected by clustering and CDR3s were annotated against IMGT to assign V, D and J genes. Out-of-frame and stop-codon sequences were excluded, and only productive TCRbeta rearrangements were used in downstream analyses. To compute clonality, Shannon entropy was normalized by the log of the number of unique productive sequences and then subtracted from one. Fisher's exact test with Benjamini-Hochberg correction, at a threshold of adjusted p below 0.01, was used to find clones that differed between time points or between blood and tumor. The table comes from immuneACCESS by way of TCRdb, which keeps in-frame sequences with V and J called. Part of the clones is missing from these tables; in studies checked, under half for an unresolved V gene and the rest for unknown reasons. The V and J calls and clone size come from that table; D and trimming were worked out from the DNA. This sample is represented by fewer than 50,000 clones; around 84% of them were singletons. 3% to 4% of the sample goes to the ten largest clones.

Read against the paper, the sample's time point label means: pretreatment peripheral blood. The cohort included 29 patients with locally advanced or metastatic urothelial carcinoma who were treated at Memorial Sloan Kettering on a trial protocol. Peripheral blood mononuclear cells were collected from each patient pretreatment and during treatment, giving between 1 and 8 total time points per patient. The Qiagen DNeasy Blood extraction kit was used to purify genomic DNA from total PBMCs and tumor samples. PBMCs were collected pretreatment and during treatment, and were isolated and stored as previously described.

The sample was PBMCs, taken around atezolizumab (anti-PD-L1) treatment. Recombination connected TRBV6-6 to TRBJ2-2; 9 central nucleotides agree with TRBD1. This TCR derives from a man between 65 and 85 years old with urothelial cancer. The CDR3 here reads CASSTNRGLNTGELFF. The nucleotide sequence is given as TGTGCCAGCAGTACCAACAGGGGGCTGAACACCGGGGAGCTGTTTTTT.